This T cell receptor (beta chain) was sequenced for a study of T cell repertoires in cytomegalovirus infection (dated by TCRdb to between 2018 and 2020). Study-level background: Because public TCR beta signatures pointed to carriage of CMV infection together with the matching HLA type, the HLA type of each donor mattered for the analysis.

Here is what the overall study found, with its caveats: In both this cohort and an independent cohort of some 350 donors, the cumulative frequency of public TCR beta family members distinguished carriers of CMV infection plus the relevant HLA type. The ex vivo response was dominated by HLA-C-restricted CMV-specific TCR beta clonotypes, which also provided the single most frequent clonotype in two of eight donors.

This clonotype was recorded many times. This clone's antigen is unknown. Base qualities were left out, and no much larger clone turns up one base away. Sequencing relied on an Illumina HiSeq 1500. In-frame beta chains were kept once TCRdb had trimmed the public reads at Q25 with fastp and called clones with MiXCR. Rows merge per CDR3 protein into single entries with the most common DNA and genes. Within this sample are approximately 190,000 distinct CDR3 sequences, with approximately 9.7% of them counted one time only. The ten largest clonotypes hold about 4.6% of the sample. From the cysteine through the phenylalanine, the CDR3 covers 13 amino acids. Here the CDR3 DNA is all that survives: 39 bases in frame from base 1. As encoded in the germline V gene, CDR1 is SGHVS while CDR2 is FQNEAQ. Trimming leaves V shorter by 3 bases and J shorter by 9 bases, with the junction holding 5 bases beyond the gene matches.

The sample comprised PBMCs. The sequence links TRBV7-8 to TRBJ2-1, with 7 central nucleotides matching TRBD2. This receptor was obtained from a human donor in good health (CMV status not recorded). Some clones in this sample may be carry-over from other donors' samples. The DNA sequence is TGTGCCAGCAGCTTGGGGGGGAGACGTGAGCAGTTCTTC. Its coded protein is CASSLGGRREQFF. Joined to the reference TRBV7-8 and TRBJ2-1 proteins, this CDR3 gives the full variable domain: GAGVSQSPRYKVAKRGQDVALRCDPISGHVSLFWYQQALGQGPEFLTYFQNEAQLDKSGLPSDRFFAERPEGSVSTLKIQRTQQEDSAVYLCASSLGGRREQFFGPGTRLTVL.